This TCR beta chain stems from a study of blood T cell repertoires in COVID-19. Study information: COVID-19 samples collected from the United States, Italy and Spain covered acute and convalescent phases.

In the original workflow: Amplifying reference gene primers gave estimates of nucleated cell counts. TCRdb keeps only in-frame clones here, not all; method: immunoSEQ multiplex PCR. D and trimming come from the DNA, and the V and J calls and clone size come from that table. This sample has about 120,000 clones, with 75% to 90% found just once. CDR1 MNHNY and CDR2 SVGAGI come from the germline V gene (reference sequence). V shed 6 bases, J shed 10 bases, and the junction held 11 bases outside the gene matches. The CDR3 covers 14 residues. The source of this sequence is a woman in her 70s with acute or convalescent COVID-19. Sequenced material: peripheral blood. The chain employs TRBV6-6 and TRBJ2-1; 8 positions agree with TRBD1. For the CDR3, the DNA is TGTGCCAGCAGCCGAAGGACAGGGACAATGGAGCAGTTCTTC. Protein sequence: CASSRRTGTMEQFF.